The next 23 T cell receptor beta chains were all read from a single sample in a study of blood T cell repertoires in COVID-19. Here immunoSEQ multiplex PCR was the method, and the copy in TCRdb shows in-frame clones only, minus some. This table holds approximately 160,000 clones, under 85% found once. Sequencing input: peripheral blood. These receptors originate from a man aged 70 or older with acute or convalescent COVID-19.

This chain links TRBV7-2 with TRBJ2-3; tentative D call: TRBD2 (6 bases). The CDR3 spans 14 residues. Germline V gene sequence: CDR1 SGHTA, CDR2 FQGNSA. V shed 2 bases and J shed 1 base, with 7 bases lying between them. The CDR3 bases are TGTGCCAGCAGCTTAACGGGGGGCACAGATACGCAGTATTTT. This codes for CASSLTGGTDTQYF.

This clone was seen only a few times. V gene TRBV19 combines with J gene TRBJ1-4; 10 bases fit TRBD1. Per the germline V gene, CDR1 is LNHDA and CDR2 is SQIVND (reference sequence). The CDR3 is made up of 14 amino acids. V lost 3 bases, J lost 7 bases, and 2 bases stayed unmatched. The CDR3, as DNA: TGTGCCAGTAGTATCGGGACAGGGGCTGAAAAACTGTTTTTT. This codes for CASSIGTGAEKLFF.

This chain connects TRBV5-1 to TRBJ2-5; D may be TRBD2 (6 bases). Germline V gene data show CDR1 as SGHRS and CDR2 as YFSETQ. The CDR3 is made up of 16 amino acids. Trimming took 0 bases from V and 5 from J, leaving 17 bases between them. DNA of the CDR3: TGCGCCAGCAGCTTGGTCGCGGGGCCGATCGGGGAGACCCAGTACTTC. Protein product: CASSLVAGPIGETQYF.

This clone has just one count. The rearrangement uses TRBV9 and TRBJ2-1; 9 bases are a match to TRBD1. CDR3 size: 15 residues. Unmatched junction bases numbered 7, after V lost 0 bases and J lost 9 bases. The germline gives CDR1 SGDLS, CDR2 YYNGEE. The CDR3 bases are TGTGCCAGCAGCGTAGCCGGGACAGGGTATCCTGAGCAGTTCTTC. Translation: CASSVAGTGYPEQFF.

The genes are TRBV7-3 and TRBJ2-5; TRBD1 agrees at 10 bases. Germline V gene sequence: CDR1 SGHTA, CDR2 FQGTGA. CDR3 length: 17 amino acids. Trimming took 4 bases from V and 3 from J; bases not matched to a gene: 11. The CDR3 region has the DNA TGTGCCAGCAGCTCCCGGCCCCCCGGACAGGGGGAAGAGACCCAGTACTTC. Protein sequence: CASSSRPPGQGEETQYF.

In DNA, the CDR3 is TGTGCCAGCAGCTTCCGGGCTAGCGCGGGCACAGATACGCAGTATTTT. This translates into CASSFRASAGTDTQYF. The V and J genes are TRBV5-6 and TRBJ2-3, with D maybe TRBD2 (6 bases). V lost 2 bases to trimming and J lost 1 base, with 14 bases between them. This CDR3 contains 16 residues. Germline CDR1 SGHDT, CDR2 YYEEEE.

This clone turned up a few times. The V and J genes are TRBV3-1 (or the pseudogene TRBV3-2) and TRBJ1-2, with D hard to call. V lost 1 base and J lost 2, with 8 bases in between. The CDR3 totals 14 residues. Per the germline V gene, CDR1 is LGHDT and CDR2 is YNNKEL (reference sequence). The CDR3 region has the DNA TGTGCCAGCAGCCAAGTCAGTATCAACTATGGCTACACCTTC. Its translation is CASSQVSINYGYTF.

V is TRBV5-5 and J is TRBJ2-3, with 8 bases that match TRBD2. Germline values: CDR1 SGHKS, CDR2 YYEKEE (reference sequence). CDR3 size: 14 residues. V shed 4 bases and J 5 bases; nucleotides not matched to a gene: 6. The CDR3 DNA follows: TGTGCCAGCAGCGCCGGGGGGGCCCGAGATACGCAGTATTTT. Its translation is CASSAGGARDTQYF. Based on the CDR3 plus reference TRBV5-5 and TRBJ2-3, the full variable domain is DAGVTQSPTHLIKTRGQQVTLRCSPISGHKSVSWYQQVLGQGPQFIFQYYEKEERGRGNFPDRFSARQFPNYSSELNVNALLLGDSALYLCASSAGGARDTQYFGPGTRLTVL.

J is TRBJ2-3 and V is TRBV11-3; 16 bases are shared with TRBD2. In germline, CDR1 is SGHNT, CDR2 YENEEA. The junction had 4 bases not matched to a gene; V was cut back by 4 bases and J by 6 bases. The CDR3 contains 16 residues. CDR3 nucleotides: TGTGCCAGCAGCTCGGGACTAGCGGGGGGGCTGGATACGCAGTATTTT. Translating gives CASSSGLAGGLDTQYF.

The chain combines TRBV6-5 with TRBJ2-3; D remains ambiguous. The germline CDR1 and CDR2 sequences are MNHEY and SVGAGI. Trimming removed 6 bases from V and 6 bases from J, with 19 bases in between. The CDR3 consists of 15 residues. CDR3 in DNA: TGTGCCAGCAGAACAACCCGCCTTAGCTCGGATACGCAGTATTTT. Protein sequence: CASRTTRLSSDTQYF.

This clone has just a few counts. The rearrangement joins TRBV2 to TRBJ1-2, with TRBD1 matching 8 bases. This CDR3 is built from 13 residues. Germline CDR1 reads SNHLY; CDR2 reads FYNNEI. Trimming removed 2 bases from V and 8 bases from J; junction bases left unmatched: 4. The CDR3 loop is CASSEQGARGYTF. CDR3 bases: TGTGCCAGCAGTGAACAGGGGGCGCGAGGCTACACCTTC.

The J gene is TRBJ2-3, the V gene TRBV5-4; 10 bases align to TRBD2. Germline assignment: CDR1 SGHNT and CDR2 YYREEE (reference sequence). The V segment lost 0 bases and the J segment 7 bases; nucleotides outside the gene matches: 8. This CDR3 is 16 amino acids long. The CDR3 here is CASSLGQRGGQHTQYF. The CDR3, as DNA: TGTGCCAGCAGCTTGGGGCAGCGGGGGGGCCAACATACGCAGTATTTT. Using reference TRBV5-4 and TRBJ2-3 for the parts outside the CDR3, the full variable domain is ETGVTQSPTHLIKTRGQQVTLRCSSQSGHNTVSWYQQALGQGPQFIFQYYREEENGRGNFPPRFSGLQFPNYSSELNVNALELDDSALYLCASSLGQRGGQHTQYFGPGTRLTVL.

V gene TRBV15 combines with J gene TRBJ2-3, with TRBD1 matching 8 bases. The CDR3 runs 16 residues. CDR1 LNHNV and CDR2 YYDKDF come from the germline V gene (reference sequence). The V gene end was trimmed by 2 bases and the J gene end by 2 bases; junction bases not matched to a gene: 6. The DNA for the CDR3 is TGTGCCACCAGCAGATTTCACAGGGGGATCACAGATACGCAGTATTTT. Its protein is CATSRFHRGITDTQYF. Drawing the rest from reference TRBV15 and TRBJ2-3, the complete variable domain is DAMVIQNPRYQVTQFGKPVTLSCSQTLNHNVMYWYQQKSSQAPKLLFHYYDKDFNNEADTPDNFQSRRPNTSFCFLDIRSPGLGDTAMYLCATSRFHRGITDTQYFGPGTRLTVL.

This rearrangement joins TRBV2 to TRBJ2-5; a weak D match, TRBD1 (7 bases). The CDR3 covers 14 residues. V was shortened by 5 bases and J by 2 bases, with 12 bases between the two germline ends. In germline, CDR1 is SNHLY, CDR2 FYNNEI. CDR3 nucleotide sequence: TGTGCCAGCAGTCGCAGGGGGACTCAAGAGACCCAGTACTTC. It codes for CASSRRGTQETQYF.

The chain links TRBV19 to TRBJ2-7, with TRBD1 matching over 9 bases. Per the germline V gene, CDR1 is LNHDA and CDR2 is SQIVND (reference sequence). CDR3 length: 14 residues. The V gene end was trimmed by 4 bases and the J gene end by 4 bases; junction bases not matched to a gene: 5. The CDR3 region has the DNA TGTGCCAGTAGTACGGGACAGGGTAGGTACGAGCAGTACTTC. Residues: CASSTGQGRYEQYF.

The chain recombines TRBV2 with TRBJ2-2, with 8 bases matching TRBD1. The CDR3 is 14 amino acids. The germline V gene has CDR1 SNHLY and CDR2 FYNNEI. V shed 8 bases, J shed 6 bases, and the junction held 8 bases outside the gene matches. CDR3 sequence (DNA): TGTGCCAGCGGACAGGGAAGGAAGGCCGGGGAGCTGTTTTTT. This translates into CASGQGRKAGELFF.

This rearrangement joins TRBV9 to TRBJ1-6; possible D gene TRBD1, 6 bases. The CDR3 has 14 residues. Germline V CDR1 and CDR2: SGDLS, YYNGEE. Between the trimmed V and J ends, which lost 0 bases and 7 bases, there was a span of 8 bases. CDR3 loop: CASSVDQGNSPLHF. The CDR3 region has the DNA TGTGCCAGCAGCGTAGACCAGGGGAATTCACCCCTCCACTTT.

V is TRBV7-9 and J is TRBJ2-3; tentatively, D is TRBD1 (5 bases). The CDR3 totals 16 residues. Trimming took off 1 base at V and 3 bases at J, with 14 bases between the two ends. Germline V gene lookup returns CDR1 SEHNR and CDR2 FQNEAQ (reference sequence). The DNA for the CDR3 is TGTGCCAGCAGCTTAGGGGAAGGGGTCTATACAGATACGCAGTATTTT. Translating gives CASSLGEGVYTDTQYF.

This rearrangement joins TRBV29-1 to TRBJ2-1, with 13 bases matching TRBD2. The CDR3 is 13 residues long. Per the germline V gene, CDR1 is SQVTM and CDR2 is ANQGSEA. Trimming at V came to 3 bases and at J to 7 bases, leaving 0 bases not matched to a gene. The CDR3 is CSVETSGGNEQFF. The CDR3 DNA reads TGCAGCGTTGAGACTAGCGGGGGGAATGAGCAGTTCTTC.

The chain couples TRBV18 to TRBJ2-5; TRBD1 matches at 8 bases. This CDR3 has 16 residues. Germline CDR1 is KGHSH and CDR2 is LQKENI. J was trimmed by 2 bases and V by 0 bases; bases with no gene match: 5. The CDR3 is CASSPPGQGGQETQYF. CDR3 in DNA: TGTGCCAGCTCACCACCAGGACAGGGTGGGCAAGAGACCCAGTACTTC.

Of note for this clone: One junction end disagrees with the germline gene, perhaps due to a read error. The gene calls are TRBV5-1 and TRBJ2-3; 10 nucleotides match TRBD2. Per the germline V gene, CDR1 is SGHRS and CDR2 is YFSETQ. There are 12 residues in the CDR3. DNA for the CDR3: TGCGCCAGCAGCGACACGGGACTAGCGAAGCTTTTT. Translation: CASSDTGLAKLF.

The chain employs TRBV20-1 and TRBJ2-3, with D uncertain. Germline CDR1 and CDR2: DFQATT and SNEGSKA (reference sequence). The CDR3 consists of 10 residues. Trimming took 6 bases from V and 7 from J, leaving 8 bases between them. As DNA, the CDR3 is TGCAGTGCGCGGAACAATACGCAGTATTTT. Translating gives CSARNNTQYF.

Comment on this clone: Relative to the germline gene, one junction end is altered; a read error may explain this. The chain uses TRBV10-3 and TRBJ1-1; D perhaps matches TRBD1 (6 bases). This CDR3 is 12 amino acids long. Germline-derived CDR1 and CDR2 are ENHRY and SYGVKD. The CDR3 is CAISEYMGAQTF. The CDR3 nucleotides read TGTGCCATCAGTGAGTACATGGGGGCTCAGACCTTT.